This TCR beta chain was identified during a study of cytomegalovirus exposure and HLA in healthy donors. Broader study findings: Reportedly, a later analysis found an Asian-associated ancestry cluster had fewer N-insertions than the roughly 700-donor mean. Usually a TCR sequence was rare, but some public TCRs were found in many donors. Excluded: some indistinguishable V segments such as TRBV6-2 and TRBV6-3.

As to this clone: Its antigen is unidentified.

Amplification used 60 Vbeta primers and 13 Jbeta primers. Clones were sequenced by immunoSEQ multiplex PCR, and TCRdb holds only the in-frame ones, with some missing. The sample has approximately 150,000 clones, about two thirds seen once; the top ten hold about 9.4%. With V trimmed by 7 bases and J by 5 bases, 13 bases remained unmatched. The germline gives CDR1 MDHEN, CDR2 SYDVKM. CDR3 length: 15 amino acids. The gene calls are TRBV28 and TRBJ1-1, with 7 positions matching TRBD1. The receptor was isolated from a man aged 25-45 years in good health and CMV-seropositive. Sequenced input: PBMCs. In DNA, the CDR3 is TGTGCCAGCATCTCCCTTACTACAGGGGCGACTGAAGCTTTCTTT. Protein product: CASISLTTGATEAFF.